These 26 T cell receptor beta chains were all obtained from the same sample, sequenced in a study of human T cells and chemical hapten exposure. TCRdb processed the RACE reads anew with MiXCR; each CDR3 protein has one entry. Of roughly 38,000 distinct CDR3 sequences detected, over 3.5% appear once; the ten largest clones hold 20% to 30%. As to time point: patch test 1, 2 weeks after DPC sensitization. Regarding treatment: therapeutic diphenylcyclopropenone sensitization with weekly scalp DPC. Total RNA came from unfractionated whole blood. The material sequenced was whole blood, taken in connection with sensitization to the hapten diphenylcyclopropenone (DPC). The receptors derive from a man over 45 with alopecia areata. Some clones in this sample may be carry-over from other donors' samples.

This clonotype appeared a few times. Since the CDR3 does not end with the conserved phenylalanine or tryptophan, this likely comes from a read error. V usage is TRBV28 and J usage is TRBJ2-7; D is uncertain. CDR1 and CDR2 (germline): MDHEN, SYDVKM. The CDR3 contains 13 residues. Between the trimmed V and J ends, which lost 7 bases and 2 bases, there was a span of 12 bases. CDR3 protein: CASTSSATYEQYS. The DNA of the CDR3 is TGTGCCAGCACGTCCAGCGCAACCTACGAGCAGTACTCC.

A word on this clonotype: One base away lies a much larger clone, so this may be a sequencing read error. The chain links TRBV4-2 to TRBJ1-3; D is ambiguous. This CDR3 spans 14 amino acids. Germline V gives CDR1 LGHNA, CDR2 YNFKEQ. The CDR3 region is CASSQEIAGNIIYF. The CDR3 DNA reads as TGTGCCAGCAGCCAAGAGATTGCCGGAAACATCATATATTTT.

The table lists this clonotype with many counts. The genes are TRBV28 and TRBJ2-1; TRBD1 aligns across 8 bases. Germline CDR1 and CDR2: MDHEN and SYDVKM. The CDR3 is 12 residues long. Unmatched junction bases numbered 9, after V lost 4 bases and J lost 16 bases. CDR3: CASSSLDRGSFF. In nucleotides, the CDR3 is TGTGCCAGCAGTTCGCTAGACAGGGGATCCTTCTTC.

This clonotype was counted ten times or more. The genes are TRBV13 and TRBJ2-3; 7 bases match TRBD2. The V gene end was trimmed by 2 bases and the J gene end by 2 bases; junction bases not matched to a gene: 4. From germline, CDR1 is PRHDT and CDR2 FYEKMQ (reference sequence). The CDR3 length is 15 residues. CDR3 loop: CASSLRLAFTDTQYF. CDR3 nucleotide sequence: TGTGCCAGCAGCTTACGACTAGCCTTCACAGATACGCAGTATTTT.

This clonotype was detected only a few times. The rearrangement links TRBV6-5 to TRBJ1-3; no definite D call. V was clipped by 5 bases and J by 4 bases, with 15 bases between them. CDR3 size: 15 residues. The germline V gene has CDR1 MNHEY and CDR2 SVGAGI. The CDR3: CASSPYGRPGNTIYF. CDR3 nucleotides: TGTGCCAGCAGTCCTTACGGACGGCCCGGAAACACCATATATTTT.

This clonotype was detected ten times or more. This chain links TRBV7-2 with TRBJ2-5, with TRBD1 as a possible D gene (5 bases). The germline V gene encodes CDR1 SGHTA and CDR2 FQGNSA. The ends were cut back, 4 bases at V and 4 bases at J, with 13 bases in the middle. The CDR3 length is 14 residues. CDR3: CASSSLTVRETQYF. The CDR3 DNA follows: TGTGCCAGCAGCTCCTTGACAGTACGAGAGACCCAGTACTTC. Full variable domain (outside the CDR3, taken from reference TRBV7-2 and TRBJ2-5): GAGVSQSPSNKVTEKGKDVELRCDPISGHTALYWYRQSLGQGLEFLIYFQGNSAPDKSGLPSDRFSAERTGGSVSTLTIQRTQQEDSAVYLCASSSLTVRETQYFGPGTRLLVL.

At least ten counts were recorded for this clonotype. The chain uses TRBV5-1 and TRBJ2-3; a possible D gene is TRBD2 (5 bases). The CDR3 is 15 residues long. V lost 4 bases to trimming and J lost 0 bases, with 12 bases between them. Germline V gene data show CDR1 as SGHRS and CDR2 as YFSETQ. The CDR3 reads CASSKEVRSTDTQYF. CDR3 sequence (DNA): TGCGCCAGCAGCAAGGAGGTCCGGAGCACAGATACGCAGTATTTT.

This clonotype has ten or more counts. The genes are TRBV19 and TRBJ2-1, with 13 bases lining up with TRBD2. CDR3 length: 13 residues. CDR1 and CDR2 from the germline V gene are LNHDA and SQIVND (reference sequence). J lost 13 bases, V lost 4 bases, and 4 bases had no gene match. CDR3 sequence: CASSKRTSGSQFF. CDR3 sequence (DNA): TGTGCCAGTAGTAAGAGGACTAGCGGGAGTCAGTTCTTC. Filled out from reference TRBV19 and TRBJ2-1, the complete variable domain reads DGGITQSPKYLFRKEGQNVTLSCEQNLNHDAMYWYRQDPGQGLRLIYYSQIVNDFQKGDIAEGYSVSREKKESFPLTVTSAQKNPTAFYLCASSKRTSGSQFFGPGTRLTVL.

This clonotype was seen repeatedly, ten times or more. The chain carries TRBV29-1 and TRBJ1-2, with a tentative D call TRBD1 (5 bases). Germline lookup yields CDR1 SQVTM and CDR2 ANQGSEA. V was trimmed by 6 bases and J by 5 bases, leaving 13 bases between them. The CDR3 runs to 12 residues. As DNA, the CDR3 is TGCAGCGTGCGCATGGACATGTATGGCTACACCTTC. This sequence encodes CSVRMDMYGYTF.

In this sample, this clonotype turned up many times. The chain links TRBV20-1 to TRBJ1-5, with 10 bases lining up with TRBD1. There are 14 residues in the CDR3. The ends lost 2 bases at V and 5 bases at J; junction bases unmatched: 3. CDR1 is DFQATT, CDR2 SNEGSKA, per germline (reference sequence). This CDR3 is CSARWGQGHQPQHF. CDR3 in DNA: TGCAGTGCTAGATGGGGACAGGGGCATCAGCCCCAGCATTTT.

This clonotype showed up many times. The chain couples TRBV5-1 to TRBJ1-5; D is possibly TRBD1 (5 bases). V lost 0 bases to trimming and J lost 0 bases, with 7 bases between them. Germline values: CDR1 SGHRS, CDR2 YFSETQ. This CDR3 region has 15 residues. This chain's CDR3 is CASSLGQYSNQPQHF. CDR3 DNA sequence: TGCGCCAGCAGCTTGGGACAGTATAGCAATCAGCCCCAGCATTTT.

This clonotype was observed many times. The chain carries TRBV12-3 or TRBV12-4 and TRBJ1-6; the D gene is possibly TRBD1 (6 bases). The CDR3 loop spans 13 amino acids. Trimming stripped 6 bases from V and 7 bases from J, with 10 bases between. This CDR3 is CASSPDRNSPLHF. For the CDR3, the DNA is TGTGCCAGCAGCCCGGACAGAAATTCACCCCTCCACTTT.

This clonotype came up many times. The chain links TRBV20-1 to TRBJ2-7; tentatively, D is TRBD1 or TRBD2 (6 bases each). Per germline, CDR1 DFQATT and CDR2 SNEGSKA (reference sequence). The CDR3 consists of 14 residues. Trimming took 0 bases from V and 3 from J, leaving 12 bases between them. CDR3 amino acids: CSARDFGGGYEQYF. The CDR3 DNA follows: TGCAGTGCTAGAGATTTCGGAGGGGGCTACGAGCAGTACTTC.

This clonotype was observed a few times. This chain connects TRBV19 to TRBJ2-5, with 11 bases that match TRBD2. V lost 5 bases and J lost 7; bases outside the gene matches: 9. This CDR3 is 15 amino acids long. From germline, CDR1 is LNHDA and CDR2 SQIVND (reference sequence). The CDR3 DNA reads TGTGCCAGTAGTCATGGGACTAGCGGTCCGGGGACCCAGTACTTC. This encodes CASSHGTSGPGTQYF.

This clonotype showed up many times. V gene TRBV5-1 combines with J gene TRBJ2-2; the D gene is possibly TRBD2 (5 bases). The germline V and J ends were trimmed by 1 base and 4 bases, with 11 bases remaining between them. This CDR3 comprises 15 residues. Germline V gene data show CDR1 as SGHRS and CDR2 as YFSETQ. The CDR3 is CASSLQGGRTGELFF. For the CDR3, the DNA is TGCGCCAGCAGCTTGCAAGGAGGTCGCACCGGGGAGCTGTTTTTT.

This clonotype was counted only a few times. The CDR3: CASSTGGLAGEETQYF. CDR3 DNA sequence: TGTGCCAGCAGTACAGGGGGGCTAGCGGGGGAAGAGACCCAGTACTTC. This chain links TRBV28 with TRBJ2-5, with 10 bases matching TRBD2. Trimming cost V 5 bases and J 3 bases; bases outside gene matches: 9. Germline CDR1 MDHEN, CDR2 SYDVKM. The length of the CDR3 is 16 residues.

This clonotype was recorded at least ten times. The genes are TRBV30 and TRBJ2-7, with 8 positions matching TRBD1. The CDR3 is made up of 11 amino acids. CDR1 GTSNPN and CDR2 SVGIG come from the germline V gene (reference sequence). V lost 5 bases and J lost 9; bases outside the gene matches: 6. CDR3 loop: CAWGQGRWQYF. The CDR3 region has the DNA TGTGCCTGGGGACAGGGTCGGTGGCAGTACTTC.

There are a few counts of this clonotype. This chain uses TRBV18 with TRBJ1-1; D ambiguous. V was clipped by 3 bases and J by 1 base, with 9 bases between them. CDR3 size: 14 residues. Per the germline V gene, CDR1 is KGHSH and CDR2 is LQKENI. The chain's CDR3 is CASSPSTENTEAFF. The CDR3 nucleotides are TGTGCCAGCTCACCGAGTACAGAGAACACTGAAGCTTTCTTT. The variable domain in full, completed from reference TRBV18 and TRBJ1-1, reads NAGVMQNPRHLVRRRGQEARLRCSPMKGHSHVYWYRQLPEEGLKFMVYLQKENIIDESGMPKERFSAEFPKEGPSILRIQQVVRGDSAAYFCASSPSTENTEAFFGQGTRLTVV.

V usage is TRBV7-2 and J usage is TRBJ1-5; D uncertain. The CDR3 sequence is 13 residues long. CDR1 and CDR2 (germline): SGHTA, FQGNSA. V was shortened by 5 bases and J by 3 bases, with 8 bases between the two germline ends. In DNA form, the CDR3 reads TGTGCCAGCAGCCCCAATTACAATCAGCCCCAGCATTTT. Translating gives CASSPNYNQPQHF.

This clonotype was seen repeatedly, ten times or more. The chain has TRBV10-3 and TRBJ2-1; 14 nucleotides match TRBD2. This CDR3 has 20 residues. Trimming cost V 6 bases and J 1 base; bases outside gene matches: 14. Germline CDR1 is ENHRY and CDR2 is SYGVKD. The CDR3 DNA follows: TGTGCCATCAGGATTTCCGGGACTAGCGGGAGTCGAGGATCCTACAATGAGCAGTTCTTC. Its protein product is CAIRISGTSGSRGSYNEQFF.

This clonotype was counted at least ten times. The chain uses TRBV30 and TRBJ2-1; 11 bases are shared with TRBD2. This CDR3 comprises 13 residues. The J segment lost 9 bases and the V segment lost 0 bases, leaving 1 base of the junction unmatched. Looked up from germline, CDR1 is GTSNPN and CDR2 is SVGIG (reference sequence). The CDR3 nucleotides are TGTGCCTGGAGTGTTAGCGGGAGGGTTGAGCAGTTCTTC. Protein product: CAWSVSGRVEQFF.

This clonotype has just a few counts. J is TRBJ1-2 and V is TRBV5-1; TRBD1 matches at 11 bases. The CDR3 length is 14 residues. The trim removed 0 bases at V and 9 bases at J, leaving 4 bases unmatched. Germline V lookup: CDR1 SGHRS, CDR2 YFSETQ. The CDR3 here is CASSLDGTGGRYTF. In DNA form, the CDR3 reads TGCGCCAGCAGCTTGGATGGGACAGGGGGACGCTACACCTTC.

This clonotype was seen ten or more times. The chain recombines TRBV20-1 with TRBJ1-1; maybe TRBD1 (6 bases). V shed 3 bases and J shed 0 bases, with 11 bases lying between them. Germline V gives CDR1 DFQATT, CDR2 SNEGSKA (reference sequence). CDR3 length equals 14 residues. CDR3 region: CSASTGAMNTEAFF. The DNA of the CDR3 is TGCAGTGCTAGTACGGGGGCTATGAACACTGAAGCTTTCTTT.

In this sample, this clonotype turned up many times. The chain joins TRBV15 to TRBJ1-1; 10 bases agree with TRBD1. Unmatched junction bases numbered 5, after V lost 5 bases and J lost 2 bases. This CDR3 comprises 15 residues. The germline V gene has CDR1 LNHNV and CDR2 YYDKDF (reference sequence). CDR3 loop: CATSLGTGVNTEAFF. The CDR3 DNA reads TGTGCCACCAGCTTGGGGACAGGGGTAAACACTGAAGCTTTCTTT.

This clonotype occurred many times. V gene TRBV3-1 combines with J gene TRBJ2-7; D unresolved. From germline, CDR1 is LGHDT and CDR2 YNNKEL (reference sequence). Trimming stripped 1 base from V and 7 bases from J, with 8 bases between. This CDR3 has 12 residues. The CDR3 protein is CASSQGAWEQYF. CDR3 nucleotide sequence: TGTGCCAGCAGCCAAGGCGCGTGGGAGCAGTACTTC.

The CDR3 sequence: CASSLRTEAFF. The CDR3 DNA is TGTGCCAGCAGCCTCCGCACTGAAGCTTTCTTT. This chain connects TRBV7-9 to TRBJ1-1; D is unresolved. V was trimmed by 5 bases and J by 4 bases, leaving 5 bases between them. CDR1 SEHNR and CDR2 FQNEAQ come from the germline V gene (reference sequence). The CDR3 consists of 11 residues.